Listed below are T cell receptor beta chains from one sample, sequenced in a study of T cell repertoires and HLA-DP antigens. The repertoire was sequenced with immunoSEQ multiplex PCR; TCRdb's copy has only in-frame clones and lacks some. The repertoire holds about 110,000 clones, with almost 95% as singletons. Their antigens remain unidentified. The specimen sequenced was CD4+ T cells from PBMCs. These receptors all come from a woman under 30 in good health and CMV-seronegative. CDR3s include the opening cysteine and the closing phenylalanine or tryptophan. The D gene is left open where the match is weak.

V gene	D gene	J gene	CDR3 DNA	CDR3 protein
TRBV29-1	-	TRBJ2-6	TGCAGCGTTGGGGGGAGCTCTGGGGCCAACGTCCTGACTTTC	CSVGGSSGANVLTF
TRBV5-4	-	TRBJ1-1	TGTGCCAGCAGACCAGGGATGAACACTGAAGCTTTCTTT	CASRPGMNTEAFF
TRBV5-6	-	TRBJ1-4	TGTGCCAGCAGCCGGACAGTGGATAATGAAAAACTGTTTTTT	CASSRTVDNEKLFF
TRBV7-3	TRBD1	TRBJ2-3	TGTGCCAGCAGCTCTAGGGGGCTCGGCACAGATACGCAGTATTTT	CASSSRGLGTDTQYF
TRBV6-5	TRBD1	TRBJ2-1	TGTGCCAGCAGACCCCTGGACAGGAACAATGAGCAGTTCTTC	CASRPLDRNNEQFF
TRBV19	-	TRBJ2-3	TGTGCCAGTAGTAGGGATTTGGTCACGCAGTATTTT	CASSRDLVTQYF
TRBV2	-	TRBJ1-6	TGTGCCAGCAGTGAGGTAATCGGGTCACCCCTCCACTTT	CASSEVIGSPLHF
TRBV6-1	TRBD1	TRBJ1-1	TGTGCCAGCAGTGCCCGGACAGGTGAGACGAACACTGAAGCTTTCTTT	CASSARTGETNTEAFF
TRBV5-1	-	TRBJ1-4	TGCGCCAGCAGCTTGGAGCGGTCGAATGAAAAACTGTTTTTT	CASSLERSNEKLFF
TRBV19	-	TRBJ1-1	TGTGCCAGTAGTATTGGACTCCTGAACACTGAAGCTTTCTTT	CASSIGLLNTEAFF
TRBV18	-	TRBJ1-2	TGTGCCAGCTCACTGTCCGGGACACCCCCTGAGAGCTACACCTTC	CASSLSGTPPESYTF
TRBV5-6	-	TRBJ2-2	TGTGCCAGCAGCTTGGTTAGGGGGTCCAACACCGGGGAGCTGTTTTTT	CASSLVRGSNTGELFF
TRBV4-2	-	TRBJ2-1	TGTGCCAGCAGCCAAGTGACAGCGGGTGTCTACAATGAGCAGTTCTTC	CASSQVTAGVYNEQFF
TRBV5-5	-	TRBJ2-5	TGTGCCAGTAGGAAAATGGGGGGTCAAGAGACCCAGTACTTC	CASRKMGGQETQYF
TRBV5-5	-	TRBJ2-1	TGTGCCAGCAGCTTGGAAGGCCAGCTGCTGTGGAACAATGAGCAGTTCTTC	CASSLEGQLLWNNEQFF
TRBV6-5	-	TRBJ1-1	TGTGCCAGCAGTTACGCGGGAGCAGGCAGGAACACTGAAGCTTTCTTT	CASSYAGAGRNTEAFF
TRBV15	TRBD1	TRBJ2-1	TGTGCCACCAGCCGGCGCCCAGGGGACAGGGGGCTTTTCAATGAGCAGTTCTTC	CATSRRPGDRGLFNEQFF
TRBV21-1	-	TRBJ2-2	TGTGCCAGCAGGTTACTAACAGGCTCGAACACCGGGGAGCTGTTTTTT	CASRLLTGSNTGELFF
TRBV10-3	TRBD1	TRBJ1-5	TGTGCCATCAGGACAGGGGATGGCAATCAGCCCCAGCATTTT	CAIRTGDGNQPQHF
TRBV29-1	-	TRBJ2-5	TGCAGCGTTGAGGGCAGGTACCAAGAGACCCAGTACTTC	CSVEGRYQETQYF
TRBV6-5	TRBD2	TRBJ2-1	TGTGCCAGCAGTTACCGGGGACTAGCGGGAGCCAATGAGCAGTTCTTC	CASSYRGLAGANEQFF
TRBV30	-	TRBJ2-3	TGTGCCTGGAGTGGCAGGGGAGATACGCAGTATTTT	CAWSGRGDTQYF
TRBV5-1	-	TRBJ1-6	TGCGCCAGCAGCTTCGCAGAAGCACCCCTCCACTTT	CASSFAEAPLHF
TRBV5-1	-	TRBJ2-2	TGCGCCAGCAGCTTGGAACTCTTAGGCACCGGGGAGCTGTTTTTT	CASSLELLGTGELFF
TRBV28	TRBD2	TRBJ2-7	TGTGCCAGCAGTCCACCTAGCGGAACCTACGAGCAGTACTTC	CASSPPSGTYEQYF
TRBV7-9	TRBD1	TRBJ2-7	TGTGCCAGCAGCACCCCGACAGGGTCCTCTCTCGAGCAGTACTTC	CASSTPTGSSLEQYF
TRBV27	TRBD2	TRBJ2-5	TGTGCCAGCAGCCCCCCCGCCGGGCTAGCGGGAGGGGAGACCCAGTACTTC	CASSPPAGLAGGETQYF
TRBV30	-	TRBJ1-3	TGTGCCTGGAGTACAGGGTTTCGGATCTCTGGAAACACCATATATTTT	CAWSTGFRISGNTIYF
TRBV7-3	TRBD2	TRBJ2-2	TGTGCCAGCAGCATAATAGCGGGAGGATCTGCCAGGGAGCTGTTTTTT	CASSIIAGGSARELFF
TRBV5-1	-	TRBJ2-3	TGCGCCAGCAGCTTTTGGAGTCTCAGTACAGATACGCAGTATTTT	CASSFWSLSTDTQYF
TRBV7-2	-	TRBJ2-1	TGTGCCAGCAGCTTCCGACAAAGCTCCTACAATGAGCAGTTCTTC	CASSFRQSSYNEQFF
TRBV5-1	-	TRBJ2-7	TGCGCCAGCAGCTTAAAGCCCCTGAGCTCCTACGAGCAGTACTTC	CASSLKPLSSYEQYF
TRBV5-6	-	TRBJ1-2	TGTGCCAGCAGCTTGGGTGGGGTTGGAGGCTACACCTTC	CASSLGGVGGYTF
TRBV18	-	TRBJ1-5	TGTGCCAGCTCAGGGTTTAACAATCAGCCCCAGCATTTT	CASSGFNNQPQHF
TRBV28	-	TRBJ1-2	TGTGCCAGCAGTTCGACAGGCGCCCCCGATGGCTATGGCTACACCTTC	CASSSTGAPDGYGYTF
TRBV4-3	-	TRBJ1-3	TGCGCCAGCAGCCAAGGGTCCGCAGCCTCTGGAAACACCATATATTTT	CASSQGSAASGNTIYF
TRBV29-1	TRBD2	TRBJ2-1	TGCAGCGTGGATAGCGGGAGGGCCGAGACCTACAATGAGCAGTTCTTC	CSVDSGRAETYNEQFF
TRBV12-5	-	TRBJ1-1	TGTGCTAGTGGTCGGGGGGGGACCGGCACTGAAGCTTTCTTT	CASGRGGTGTEAFF
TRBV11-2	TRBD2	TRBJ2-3	TGTGCCAGCAGCTTTCGGGCGGGGGGACCTAGCACAGATACGCAGTATTTT	CASSFRAGGPSTDTQYF
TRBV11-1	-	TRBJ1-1	TGTGCCAGCAGCTTAGGAGGGATATCTGAAGCTTTCTTT	CASSLGGISEAFF